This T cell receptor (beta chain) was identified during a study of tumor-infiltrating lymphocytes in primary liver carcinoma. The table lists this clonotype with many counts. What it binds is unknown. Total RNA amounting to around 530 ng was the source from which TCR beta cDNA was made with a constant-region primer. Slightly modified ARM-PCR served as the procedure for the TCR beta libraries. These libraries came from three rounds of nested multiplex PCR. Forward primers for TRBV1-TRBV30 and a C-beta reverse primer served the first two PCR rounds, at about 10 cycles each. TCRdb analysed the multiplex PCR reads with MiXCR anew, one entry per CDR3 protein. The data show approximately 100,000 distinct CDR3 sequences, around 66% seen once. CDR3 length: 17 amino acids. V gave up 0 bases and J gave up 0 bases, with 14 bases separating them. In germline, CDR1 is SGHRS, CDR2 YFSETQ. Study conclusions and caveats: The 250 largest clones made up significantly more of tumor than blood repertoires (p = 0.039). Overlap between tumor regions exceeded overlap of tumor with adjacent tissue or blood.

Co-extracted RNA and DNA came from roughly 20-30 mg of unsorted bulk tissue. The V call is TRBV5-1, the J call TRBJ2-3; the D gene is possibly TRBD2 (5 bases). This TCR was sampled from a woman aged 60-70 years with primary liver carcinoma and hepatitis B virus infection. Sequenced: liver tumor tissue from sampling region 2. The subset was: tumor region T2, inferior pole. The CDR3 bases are TGCGCCAGCAGCTTGGCACGGGTAGCGACTAGCACAGATACGCAGTATTTT. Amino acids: CASSLARVATSTDTQYF.